Below, 20 T cell receptor beta chains from the same sample are listed, as sequenced in a study of technical replicates of blood from a handful of donors. The protocol was immunoSEQ multiplex PCR, while the TCRdb copy is restricted to in-frame clones and leaves out a portion. The sample contains 65,000 to 90,000 clones, approximately 94% of which appear only once. Input material: T cells isolated from PBMCs. The source of these receptors is a human donor in good health.

The chain joins TRBV19 to TRBJ1-1, with 11 positions matching TRBD1. This CDR3 has 15 residues. Germline CDR1 is LNHDA and CDR2 is SQIVND (reference sequence). Losses at the gene ends were 4 bases for V and 5 bases for J; bases not matched to a gene: 6. CDR3 in amino acids: CASSRDRGGGTEAFF. CDR3 nucleotide sequence: TGTGCCAGTAGTAGGGACAGGGGGGGAGGTACTGAAGCTTTCTTT.

V is TRBV7-9 and J is TRBJ2-7; 11 nucleotides agree with TRBD2. The CDR3 has 15 residues. V gave up 5 bases and J gave up 6 bases; unmatched junction bases: 9. Germline CDR1 is SEHNR and CDR2 is FQNEAQ (reference sequence). The CDR3 loop is CASSPLAGGMVEQYF. The CDR3, as DNA: TGTGCCAGCAGCCCCCTAGCGGGAGGTATGGTCGAGCAGTACTTC.

The chain employs TRBV28 and TRBJ2-3, with 7 bases identical to TRBD1. V shed 5 bases and J 0 bases; nucleotides not matched to a gene: 14. The germline CDR1 and CDR2 sequences are MDHEN and SYDVKM. The CDR3 length is 18 residues. Here the CDR3 reads CASSPTGQLTSSTDTQYF. The CDR3, as DNA: TGTGCCAGCAGTCCAACGGGACAGCTTACCTCTAGCACAGATACGCAGTATTTT.

The chain has TRBV30 and TRBJ1-2, with a possible D match to TRBD1 (6 bases). V shed 5 bases and J shed 8 bases, with 18 bases lying between them. The CDR3 covers 13 residues. From germline, CDR1 is GTSNPN and CDR2 SVGIG (reference sequence). The CDR3: CAWGGSRGSGYTF. As DNA, the CDR3 is TGTGCCTGGGGTGGAAGCAGGGGATCAGGCTACACCTTC.

This clone showed up just once. This sequence joins TRBV6-1 and TRBJ2-5; D gene ambiguous. This CDR3 is built from 13 residues. Germline CDR1 reads MNHNS; CDR2 reads SASEGT. Trimming cost V 8 bases and J 0 bases, with 10 bases left between them. Here the CDR3 DNA reads TGTGCCAGCCCTACTAAAAACCAAGAGACCCAGTACTTC. Its protein product is CASPTKNQETQYF.

This clone was recorded a few times. V and J are TRBV7-3 and TRBJ1-1; a possible D gene is TRBD1 (5 bases). Germline CDR1 reads SGHTA; CDR2 reads FQGTGA. This CDR3 contains 14 residues. The V and J ends lost 5 bases and 0 bases respectively, with 10 bases between them. The CDR3, as DNA: TGTGCCAGCAGCCTCCGACAGATGAACACTGAAGCTTTCTTT. It is translated as CASSLRQMNTEAFF.

The rearrangement joins TRBV19 to TRBJ2-7; D perhaps matches TRBD1 (6 bases). The CDR3 runs 15 residues. Germline V gene data show CDR1 as LNHDA and CDR2 as SQIVND (reference sequence). The germline V and J ends were trimmed by 6 bases and 0 bases, with 15 bases remaining between them. The CDR3 here is CASSPQGRNSYEQYF. The CDR3 DNA sequence: TGTGCCAGTAGCCCCCAGGGGCGGAACTCCTACGAGCAGTACTTC.

The rearrangement links TRBV19 to TRBJ1-1; TRBD1 agrees at 8 bases. Looked up from germline, CDR1 is LNHDA and CDR2 is SQIVND (reference sequence). Trimming took 7 bases from V and 5 from J; bases not matched to a gene: 9. The CDR3 is made up of 14 amino acids. CDR3 bases: TGTGCCAGTAAACCCCAGGGGGCTTTAACTGAAGCTTTCTTT. Translation: CASKPQGALTEAFF.

The rearrangement joins TRBV19 to TRBJ2-3, with 10 bases fitting TRBD1. This CDR3 spans 15 amino acids. Germline CDR1 and CDR2: LNHDA and SQIVND (reference sequence). The V segment lost 4 bases and the J segment 3 bases; nucleotides outside the gene matches: 4. The CDR3 is CASSTGTGVTDTQYF. CDR3 coding DNA: TGTGCCAGTAGTACGGGGACAGGGGTTACAGATACGCAGTATTTT.

This chain joins TRBV9 and TRBJ2-5; 7 bases map to TRBD2. The V gene end was trimmed by 0 bases and the J gene end by 5 bases; junction bases not matched to a gene: 13. The CDR3 sequence is 17 residues long. Germline loops: CDR1 SGDLS, CDR2 YYNGEE. CDR3 protein: CASSVESRAGEEETQYF. The CDR3 coding sequence is TGTGCCAGCAGCGTAGAGAGTAGGGCGGGAGAGGAGGAGACCCAGTACTTC.

This chain joins TRBV19 and TRBJ1-2; TRBD1 matches at 9 bases. Germline CDR1 and CDR2: LNHDA and SQIVND (reference sequence). V trimming: 4 bases; J trimming: 5 bases; junction bases outside the gene matches: 5. The length of the CDR3 is 14 residues. In nucleotides, the CDR3 is TGTGCCAGTAGTAAGGGACAGGGAATATATGGCTACACCTTC. This codes for CASSKGQGIYGYTF.

This chain connects TRBV27 to TRBJ1-3, with D perhaps matching TRBD1 (5 bases). Between the trimmed V and J ends, which lost 4 bases and 0 bases, there was a span of 10 bases. Germline assignment: CDR1 MNHEY and CDR2 SMNVEV (reference sequence). CDR3 length: 15 amino acids. The CDR3 DNA sequence: TGTGCCAGCAGTTCAGATGGGGCCTCTGGAAACACCATATATTTT. It yields the protein CASSSDGASGNTIYF.

The chain employs TRBV4-2 and TRBJ2-5; TRBD2 aligns across 7 bases. The CDR3 totals 16 residues. Germline V lookup: CDR1 LGHNA, CDR2 YNFKEQ. Losses at the gene ends were 2 bases for V and 1 base for J; bases not matched to a gene: 7. The CDR3 region has the DNA TGTGCCAGCAGCCAATTGGGGCGGGAGCTCCAAGAGACCCAGTACTTC. Translated: CASSQLGRELQETQYF.

This chain links TRBV7-6 with TRBJ1-1; a weak D match, TRBD1 (5 bases). The germline V gene has CDR1 SGHVS and CDR2 FNYEAQ. V lost 3 bases to trimming and J lost 1 base, with 9 bases between them. The CDR3 contains 14 residues. The CDR3 loop is CASSFAGQNTEAFF. The CDR3 DNA reads TGTGCCAGCAGCTTCGCAGGGCAGAACACTGAAGCTTTCTTT.

The V gene is TRBV13, the J gene TRBJ1-3; 7 bases are shared with TRBD1. After removal of 5 bases from V and 0 bases from J, the junction contained 7 bases not matched to a gene. The CDR3 is 16 amino acids. Germline V gene sequence: CDR1 PRHDT, CDR2 FYEKMQ (reference sequence). CDR3 protein: CASSPTTGSSGNTIYF. Written as DNA, the CDR3 is TGTGCCAGCAGCCCCACGACAGGGAGCTCTGGAAACACCATATATTTT.

V and J are TRBV28 and TRBJ2-5, with 7 nucleotides matching TRBD2. CDR3 length: 16 amino acids. The germline CDR1 and CDR2 sequences are MDHEN and SYDVKM. The V gene end was trimmed by 3 bases and the J gene end by 1 base; junction bases not matched to a gene: 8. For the CDR3, the DNA is TGTGCCAGCAGTTTGACCCTAGAGCGGGGCCAAGAGACCCAGTACTTC. Translated: CASSLTLERGQETQYF.

The V gene is TRBV5-1, the J gene TRBJ2-7; 7 bases map to TRBD1. The CDR3 is made up of 16 amino acids. J lost 5 bases, V lost 3 bases, and 14 bases had no gene match. Germline V gene sequence: CDR1 SGHRS, CDR2 YFSETQ. The CDR3 protein is CASSSMQQGRGHEQYF. CDR3 nucleotide sequence: TGCGCCAGCAGCTCAATGCAACAGGGGAGAGGCCACGAGCAGTACTTC.

This clone was recorded only once. V and J are TRBV4-1 and TRBJ2-5, with TRBD2 matching 8 bases. V was clipped by 0 bases and J by 3 bases; unmatched bases: 6. The CDR3 contains 16 residues. CDR1 is MGHRA and CDR2 is YSYEKL in the germline V gene. For the CDR3, the DNA is TGCGCCAGCAGCCAAGATACCGGGAGGGGGAAAGAGACCCAGTACTTC. It codes for CASSQDTGRGKETQYF.

The chain employs TRBV7-2 and TRBJ1-1, with TRBD1 matching over 10 bases. The V gene's germline CDR1 is SGHTA and CDR2 FQGNSA. The CDR3 spans 14 residues. Trimming took 4 bases from V and 5 from J; bases not matched to a gene: 4. CDR3 nucleotide sequence: TGTGCCAGCAGCTGGGCGGGACAGGGGACTGAAGCTTTCTTT. Its translation: CASSWAGQGTEAFF.

This sequence joins TRBV30 and TRBJ2-7, with D perhaps matching TRBD2 (6 bases). Germline CDR1 is GTSNPN and CDR2 is SVGIG (reference sequence). The CDR3 consists of 12 residues. The V gene lost 5 bases and the J gene lost 3 bases, with 11 bases spanning the gap. This chain's CDR3 is CAWGGLLYEQYF. CDR3 nucleotide sequence: TGTGCCTGGGGGGGACTCCTCTACGAGCAGTACTTC.